A selection of T cell receptor beta chains follows, all from one sample in a study of metastatic and nonmetastatic thyroid tumors. With MiXCR, TCRdb reprocessed the PCR reads. The sample shows some 35,000 clones, around 30% of them seen only once. Sequenced material: blood. These receptors all come from a male donor with papillary thyroid cancer or a benign thyroid nodule (not recorded which). Some clones in this sample may be carry-over from other donors' samples. CDR3s include the opening cysteine and the closing phenylalanine or tryptophan. A D gene is named only where the DNA matches it firmly. Clone size, where shown, is once, few, many, or a class for clones that have expanded.

cdr3_nt: TGTGCCAGCAGTGATCGGACGGGCAGGGTAGGTTTCGAGCAGTACTTC
cdr3_aa: CASSDRTGRVGFEQYF
j_call: TRBJ2-7
v_call: TRBV6-1
clone_size: NA
d_call: NA

cdr3_nt: TGCGCCAGCAGCCAGGGGACCTCGGGGGAGCAGTTCTTC
cdr3_aa: CASSQGTSGEQFF
j_call: TRBJ2-1
v_call: TRBV5-1
clone_size: medium-sized
d_call: NA

cdr3_nt: TGTGCCAGTAGTTTTATGAACAATGAGCAGTTCTTC
cdr3_aa: CASSFMNNEQFF
j_call: TRBJ2-1
v_call: TRBV19
clone_size: few
d_call: NA

cdr3_nt: TGTGCCAGCAGCTTACTTGCGGGAGGGGGGACCGGGGAGCTGTTTTTT
cdr3_aa: CASSLLAGGGTGELFF
j_call: TRBJ2-2
v_call: TRBV11-2
clone_size: many
d_call: TRBD2

cdr3_nt: TGTGCCAGCAGCCCCTCTGGGGCCAACGTCCTGACTTTC
cdr3_aa: CASSPSGANVLTF
j_call: TRBJ2-6
v_call: TRBV28
clone_size: NA
d_call: NA

cdr3_nt: TGTGCCAGTAGTTCGTGCCCTATGAACACTGAAGCTTTCTTT
cdr3_aa: CASSSCPMNTEAFF
j_call: TRBJ1-1
v_call: TRBV19
clone_size: few
d_call: NA

cdr3_nt: TGTGCCAGCAGTCAGGCCGAGGGGACTAGCGGAGCCCCTTACGAGCAGTACTTC
cdr3_aa: CASSQAEGTSGAPYEQYF
j_call: TRBJ2-7
v_call: TRBV27
clone_size: many
d_call: TRBD2

cdr3_nt: TGTGCCAGCAGTTTAGGCCAGTTTTCTGATACGCAGTATTTT
cdr3_aa: CASSLGQFSDTQYF
j_call: TRBJ2-3
v_call: TRBV27
clone_size: few
d_call: NA

cdr3_nt: TGTGCCAGTAGTACCGGGACAGCGCACAATTCACCCCTCCACTTT
cdr3_aa: CASSTGTAHNSPLHF
j_call: TRBJ1-6
v_call: TRBV19
clone_size: few
d_call: TRBD1

cdr3_nt: TGTGCCAGCAGTCTGACTAGCGGGTCCCCCTCCTACAATGAGCAGTTCTTC
cdr3_aa: CASSLTSGSPSYNEQFF
j_call: TRBJ2-1
v_call: TRBV6-1
clone_size: NA
d_call: TRBD2

cdr3_nt: TGCAGTGCTCTATTTCAAATAGAGCAGTACTTC
cdr3_aa: CSALFQIEQYF
j_call: TRBJ2-7
v_call: TRBV20-1
clone_size: NA
d_call: NA

cdr3_nt: TGTGCCAGCAGTGACGACAGGGGGCGCGGGGAGACCCAGTACTTC
cdr3_aa: CASSDDRGRGETQYF
j_call: TRBJ2-5
v_call: TRBV2
clone_size: medium-sized
d_call: TRBD1

cdr3_nt: TGTGCCAGCAGCGTTTCGCTAGCGGGAGCCACAGAGACCCAGTACTTC
cdr3_aa: CASSVSLAGATETQYF
j_call: TRBJ2-5
v_call: TRBV9
clone_size: many
d_call: TRBD2

cdr3_nt: TGTGCCAGCAGCCTGACGATTGGTGGCTACACCTTC
cdr3_aa: CASSLTIGGYTF
j_call: TRBJ1-2
v_call: TRBV7-9
clone_size: many
d_call: NA

cdr3_nt: TGTGCCAGCTGCCCGGGACAGGGCAGGGATACGCAGTATTTT
cdr3_aa: CASCPGQGRDTQYF
j_call: TRBJ2-3
v_call: TRBV18
clone_size: NA
d_call: TRBD1

cdr3_nt: TGTGCCAGCAGTAGACCTTCCGGGGGAGCAGGGACAGATACGCAGTACTTT
cdr3_aa: CASSRPSGGAGTDTQYF
j_call: TRBJ2-3
v_call: TRBV27
clone_size: few
d_call: NA

cdr3_nt: TGCGCCAGCAGCCAAGATCTGGTTGTCAGTCGATATGGCTACACCTTC
cdr3_aa: CASSQDLVVSRYGYTF
j_call: TRBJ1-2
v_call: TRBV4-1
clone_size: NA
d_call: NA

cdr3_nt: TGCAGTGCTAGAGATGTATTCGGCGGGGAGAGCACAGATACGCAGTATTTT
cdr3_aa: CSARDVFGGESTDTQYF
j_call: TRBJ2-3
v_call: TRBV20-1
clone_size: medium-sized
d_call: NA

cdr3_nt: TGTGCCACCCGGGGATGGGGGCTCCACTACGAGCAGTACTTC
cdr3_aa: CATRGWGLHYEQYF
j_call: TRBJ2-7
v_call: TRBV27
clone_size: few
d_call: NA

cdr3_nt: TGTGCCAGCAGTTCCGCGGGACAGGGGACCTACGAGCAGTACTTC
cdr3_aa: CASSSAGQGTYEQYF
j_call: TRBJ2-7
v_call: TRBV27
clone_size: few
d_call: TRBD1

cdr3_nt: TGTGCCAGCTCACCACTAAACGCAGCGGCAAACACTGAAGCTTTCTTT
cdr3_aa: CASSPLNAAANTEAFF
j_call: TRBJ1-1
v_call: TRBV18
clone_size: many
d_call: NA

cdr3_nt: TGCGCCAGCAGCCAACTGACAGGGGGGCATGGCTACACCTTC
cdr3_aa: CASSQLTGGHGYTF
j_call: TRBJ1-2
v_call: TRBV4-1
clone_size: medium-sized
d_call: TRBD1

cdr3_nt: TGCGCCAGCAGCCAAGAAGTTAGGAGTTTCTATGGCTACACCTTC
cdr3_aa: CASSQEVRSFYGYTF
j_call: TRBJ1-2
v_call: TRBV4-1
clone_size: NA
d_call: NA

cdr3_nt: TGTGCCAGCAGTCAAGGGACAGAAAATCAGCCCCAGCATTTT
cdr3_aa: CASSQGTENQPQHF
j_call: TRBJ1-5
v_call: TRBV6-1
clone_size: NA
d_call: TRBD1

cdr3_nt: TGCGCCAGCAGCCAAGAGGCGGGTCCCTACGAGCAGTACTTC
cdr3_aa: CASSQEAGPYEQYF
j_call: TRBJ2-7
v_call: TRBV4-3
clone_size: NA
d_call: NA

cdr3_nt: TGTGCCACCAGTGATTTGGGCAGGGGAAAGAGTGATGAGCAGTTCTTC
cdr3_aa: CATSDLGRGKSDEQFF
j_call: TRBJ2-1
v_call: TRBV24-1
clone_size: few
d_call: NA

cdr3_nt: TGCGCCAGCAGCGAGACAGGGGGCGAGCAGTACGAGCAGTACTTC
cdr3_aa: CASSETGGEQYEQYF
j_call: TRBJ2-7
v_call: TRBV5-1
clone_size: NA
d_call: TRBD1

cdr3_nt: TGTGCCAGCAGCTGGACTAGAGCCAAAAACATTCAGTACTTC
cdr3_aa: CASSWTRAKNIQYF
j_call: TRBJ2-4
v_call: TRBV7-9
clone_size: many
d_call: TRBD2

cdr3_nt: TGTGCCAGCTCACCTGCCCGGACAGGCCAAGAGACCCAGTACTTC
cdr3_aa: CASSPARTGQETQYF
j_call: TRBJ2-5
v_call: TRBV18
clone_size: NA
d_call: TRBD1

cdr3_nt: TGTGCCAGCAGCTTATCGGCTGGGACTAGCGGATGGTCTGGGGCCAACGTCCTGACTTTC
cdr3_aa: CASSLSAGTSGWSGANVLTF
j_call: TRBJ2-6
v_call: TRBV7-2
clone_size: many
d_call: TRBD2

cdr3_nt: TGTGCCAGCAGCGGCTGGCAGGGGGCGCGAGATGAGCAGTTCTTC
cdr3_aa: CASSGWQGARDEQFF
j_call: TRBJ2-1
v_call: TRBV11-2
clone_size: few
d_call: TRBD1

cdr3_nt: TGTGCCAGCAGGGGTGAAAAACTGTTTTTT
cdr3_aa: CASRGEKLFF
j_call: TRBJ1-4
v_call: TRBV25-1
clone_size: many
d_call: NA

cdr3_nt: TGTGCCAGCAGCCCGGGACTGCAAAACACCGGGGAGCTGTTTTTT
cdr3_aa: CASSPGLQNTGELFF
j_call: TRBJ2-2
v_call: TRBV7-2
clone_size: many
d_call: NA

cdr3_nt: TGCGCCAGCAGTGAGTCTGCGGGAGGGTACAATGAGCAGTTCTTC
cdr3_aa: CASSESAGGYNEQFF
j_call: TRBJ2-1
v_call: TRBV10-1
clone_size: many
d_call: TRBD2

cdr3_nt: TGTGCCAGCCGGGACACGAACACCGGGGAGCTGTTTTTT
cdr3_aa: CASRDTNTGELFF
j_call: TRBJ2-2
v_call: TRBV9
clone_size: many
d_call: NA

cdr3_nt: TGCAGTGCTAGAGATCGCAATGAGGGGGTTAGGTACACCGGGGAGCTGTTTTTT
cdr3_aa: CSARDRNEGVRYTGELFF
j_call: TRBJ2-2
v_call: TRBV20-1
clone_size: NA
d_call: NA

cdr3_nt: TGTGCCAGCGGTCTTAACGGATTGAACACCGGGGAGCTGTTTTTT
cdr3_aa: CASGLNGLNTGELFF
j_call: TRBJ2-2
v_call: TRBV6-2/TRBV6-3
clone_size: NA
d_call: NA

cdr3_nt: TGTGCCAGCACCCTTACTCAAACTCACTACGAGCAGTACTTC
cdr3_aa: CASTLTQTHYEQYF
j_call: TRBJ2-7
v_call: TRBV11-2
clone_size: NA
d_call: NA

cdr3_nt: TGCGCCAGCAGCTTTGGGGATAGCAATCAGCCCCAGCATTTT
cdr3_aa: CASSFGDSNQPQHF
j_call: TRBJ1-5
v_call: TRBV5-1
clone_size: many
d_call: NA

cdr3_nt: TGCAGTGCTAGCAAGCGGGCGGTCACCGGGGAGCTGTTTTTT
cdr3_aa: CSASKRAVTGELFF
j_call: TRBJ2-2
v_call: TRBV20-1
clone_size: NA
d_call: NA

cdr3_nt: TGTGCCAGCAGCTTGGTTTCAGGGACGATCCGGGCTGAAGCTTTCTTT
cdr3_aa: CASSLVSGTIRAEAFF
j_call: TRBJ1-1
v_call: TRBV5-8
clone_size: NA
d_call: NA

cdr3_nt: TGTGCCTGGAGCAAAAGCGGGACAGGGTTTTCACCCCTCCACTTT
cdr3_aa: CAWSKSGTGFSPLHF
j_call: TRBJ1-6
v_call: TRBV30
clone_size: many
d_call: TRBD1

cdr3_nt: TGTGCCAGCAGTTACTCCGGGACTTCGGGGACCCAGTACTTC
cdr3_aa: CASSYSGTSGTQYF
j_call: TRBJ2-5
v_call: TRBV6-5
clone_size: NA
d_call: NA

cdr3_nt: TGTGCCAGCAGTCTTGAGGCGTCTGGGTCCAACGTCCTGACTTTC
cdr3_aa: CASSLEASGSNVLTF
j_call: TRBJ2-6
v_call: TRBV6-1
clone_size: NA
d_call: NA

cdr3_nt: TGCGCCAGCAGCCAACCGGGACACGAGAACACTGAAGCTTTCTTT
cdr3_aa: CASSQPGHENTEAFF
j_call: TRBJ1-1
v_call: TRBV4-1
clone_size: many
d_call: NA

cdr3_nt: TGTGCCAGCAGGAAAATGGGACAGCTTAATGAAAAACTGTTTTTT
cdr3_aa: CASRKMGQLNEKLFF
j_call: TRBJ1-4
v_call: TRBV9
clone_size: many
d_call: TRBD1

cdr3_nt: TGCGCCAGCAGAGAGTCCCCCAGCTCCTACGAGCAGTACTTC
cdr3_aa: CASRESPSSYEQYF
j_call: TRBJ2-7
v_call: TRBV5-1
clone_size: NA
d_call: NA

cdr3_nt: TGTGCCAGCAGTTTATGGGACAGGGGTTACACCGGGGAGCTGTTTTTT
cdr3_aa: CASSLWDRGYTGELFF
j_call: TRBJ2-2
v_call: TRBV28
clone_size: NA
d_call: TRBD1

cdr3_nt: TGTGCCAGTAGGGTATGGTCTAGCTACCCCGGGGAGCTGTTTTTT
cdr3_aa: CASRVWSSYPGELFF
j_call: TRBJ2-2
v_call: TRBV12-3/TRBV12-4
clone_size: few
d_call: NA

cdr3_nt: TGCAGTGCTAGAAGACAGGGGGGTAGCTATGGCTACACCTTC
cdr3_aa: CSARRQGGSYGYTF
j_call: TRBJ1-2
v_call: TRBV20-1
clone_size: once
d_call: TRBD1

cdr3_nt: TGCAGTGCGAGGAGGGGGCTCTCCTACGAGCAGTACTTC
cdr3_aa: CSARRGLSYEQYF
j_call: TRBJ2-7
v_call: TRBV20-1
clone_size: few
d_call: NA

cdr3_nt: TGTGCCAGCAGTTTAATGCAGGAAGAGACCCAGTACTTC
cdr3_aa: CASSLMQEETQYF
j_call: TRBJ2-5
v_call: TRBV12-3/TRBV12-4
clone_size: NA
d_call: NA

cdr3_nt: TGTGCCAGCAGCCCAGGGACAGGGGGCACCGGGGAGCTGTTTTTT
cdr3_aa: CASSPGTGGTGELFF
j_call: TRBJ2-2
v_call: TRBV7-3
clone_size: NA
d_call: TRBD1